This entry lists 2 T cell receptor beta chains sequenced from one sample in a study of healthy donors' naive CD4 and CD8 T cells. Each TCR library used around 0.5 ug of total RNA and a linear amplification protocol. In TCRdb, the reads were re-called with MiXCR into one record per CDR3 protein. The sample has about 180,000 distinct CDR3 sequences, over 60% seen once. The material sequenced was naive CD4+ and CD8+ T cells sorted from blood, pooled from several donors. The receptors originated from a pool of human donors in good health; the sample pools cells from several healthy donors.

This chain uses TRBV2 with TRBJ1-2; D gene uncertain. This CDR3 contains 13 residues. Germline V gene lookup returns CDR1 SNHLY and CDR2 FYNNEI. The ends were cut back, 8 bases at V and 0 bases at J, with 10 bases in the middle. The CDR3 spells CASGRGSNYGYTF. CDR3 DNA sequence: TGTGCCAGCGGGCGGGGATCTAACTATGGCTACACCTTC.

This clonotype was seen a handful of times. The chain has TRBV27 and TRBJ1-1, with D perhaps TRBD1 (5 bases). V was pared by 2 bases and J by 3 bases, with 10 bases between. This CDR3 has 14 residues. The V gene's germline CDR1 is MNHEY and CDR2 SMNVEV (reference sequence). In DNA, the CDR3 is TGTGCCAGCAGTTTACTGGGGGACGACACTGAAGCTTTCTTT. Its translation: CASSLLGDDTEAFF.